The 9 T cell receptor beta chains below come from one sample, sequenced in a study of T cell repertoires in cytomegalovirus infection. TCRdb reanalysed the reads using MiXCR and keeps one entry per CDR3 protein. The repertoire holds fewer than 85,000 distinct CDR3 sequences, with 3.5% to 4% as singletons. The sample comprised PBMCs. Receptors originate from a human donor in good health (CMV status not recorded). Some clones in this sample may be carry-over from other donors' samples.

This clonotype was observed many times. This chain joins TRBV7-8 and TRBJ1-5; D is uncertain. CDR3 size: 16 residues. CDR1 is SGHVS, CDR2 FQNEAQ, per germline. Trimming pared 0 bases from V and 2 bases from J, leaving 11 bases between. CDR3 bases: TGTGCCAGCAGCTTAGCGTTTTCCGGAGGCAATCAGCCCCAGCATTTT. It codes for CASSLAFSGGNQPQHF.

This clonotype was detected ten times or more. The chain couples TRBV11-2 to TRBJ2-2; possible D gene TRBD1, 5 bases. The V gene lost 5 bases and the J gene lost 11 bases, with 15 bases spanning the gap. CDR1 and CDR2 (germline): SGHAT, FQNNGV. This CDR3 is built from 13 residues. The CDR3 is CASSPLARVELFF. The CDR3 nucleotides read TGTGCCAGCAGCCCCCTGGCCAGGGTCGAGCTGTTTTTT.

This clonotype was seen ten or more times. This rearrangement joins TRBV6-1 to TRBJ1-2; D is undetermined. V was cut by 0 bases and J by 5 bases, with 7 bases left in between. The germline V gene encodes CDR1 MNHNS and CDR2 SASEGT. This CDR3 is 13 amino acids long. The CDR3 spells CASSEAGGYGYTF. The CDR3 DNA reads TGTGCCAGCAGTGAAGCTGGAGGGTATGGCTACACCTTC.

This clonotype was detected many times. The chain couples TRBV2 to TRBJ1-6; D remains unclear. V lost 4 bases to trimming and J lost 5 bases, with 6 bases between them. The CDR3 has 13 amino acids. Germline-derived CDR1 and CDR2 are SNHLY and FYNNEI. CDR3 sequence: CASSVTDNSPLHF. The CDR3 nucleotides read TGTGCCAGCAGTGTGACGGATAATTCACCCCTCCACTTT.

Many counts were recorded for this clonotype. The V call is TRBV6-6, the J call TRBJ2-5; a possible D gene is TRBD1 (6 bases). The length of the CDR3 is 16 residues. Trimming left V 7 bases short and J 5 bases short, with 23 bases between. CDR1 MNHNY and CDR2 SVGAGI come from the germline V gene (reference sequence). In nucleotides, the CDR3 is TGTGCCAGCACGAGTTACGGTCAGGGGCCGAGGGAGACCCAGTACTTC. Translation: CASTSYGQGPRETQYF.

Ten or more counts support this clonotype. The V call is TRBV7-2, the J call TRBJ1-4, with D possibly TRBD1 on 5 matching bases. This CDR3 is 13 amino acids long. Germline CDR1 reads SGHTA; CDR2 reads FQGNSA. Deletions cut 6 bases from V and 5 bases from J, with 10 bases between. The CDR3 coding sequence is TGTGCCAGCAGTCGGGACTGGAATGAAAAACTGTTTTTT. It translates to CASSRDWNEKLFF. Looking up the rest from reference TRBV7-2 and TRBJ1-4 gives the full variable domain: GAGVSQSPSNKVTEKGKDVELRCDPISGHTALYWYRQSLGQGLEFLIYFQGNSAPDKSGLPSDRFSAERTGGSVSTLTIQRTQQEDSAVYLCASSRDWNEKLFFGSGTQLSVL.

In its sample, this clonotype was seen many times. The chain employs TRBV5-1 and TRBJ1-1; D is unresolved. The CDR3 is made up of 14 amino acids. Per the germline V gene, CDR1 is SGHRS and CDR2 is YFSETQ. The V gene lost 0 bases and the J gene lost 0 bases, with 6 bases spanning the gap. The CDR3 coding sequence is TGCGCCAGCAGCTTGGCGGGAATGAACACTGAAGCTTTCTTT. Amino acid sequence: CASSLAGMNTEAFF.

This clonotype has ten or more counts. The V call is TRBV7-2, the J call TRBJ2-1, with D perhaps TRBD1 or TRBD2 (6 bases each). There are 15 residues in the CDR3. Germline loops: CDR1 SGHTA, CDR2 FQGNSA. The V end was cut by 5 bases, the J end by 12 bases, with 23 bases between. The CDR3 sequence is CASSPVGTAEGGQFF. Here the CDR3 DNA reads TGTGCCAGCAGCCCCGTAGGGACTGCAGAAGGGGGGCAGTTCTTC.

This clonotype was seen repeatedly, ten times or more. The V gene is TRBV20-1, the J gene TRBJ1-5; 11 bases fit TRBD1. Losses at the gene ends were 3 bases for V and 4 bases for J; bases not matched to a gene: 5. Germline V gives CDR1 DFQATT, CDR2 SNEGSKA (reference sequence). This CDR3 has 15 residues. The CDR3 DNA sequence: TGCAGTGCTAGTCCCGGGACAGGGGGTAATCAGCCCCAGCATTTT. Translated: CSASPGTGGNQPQHF.